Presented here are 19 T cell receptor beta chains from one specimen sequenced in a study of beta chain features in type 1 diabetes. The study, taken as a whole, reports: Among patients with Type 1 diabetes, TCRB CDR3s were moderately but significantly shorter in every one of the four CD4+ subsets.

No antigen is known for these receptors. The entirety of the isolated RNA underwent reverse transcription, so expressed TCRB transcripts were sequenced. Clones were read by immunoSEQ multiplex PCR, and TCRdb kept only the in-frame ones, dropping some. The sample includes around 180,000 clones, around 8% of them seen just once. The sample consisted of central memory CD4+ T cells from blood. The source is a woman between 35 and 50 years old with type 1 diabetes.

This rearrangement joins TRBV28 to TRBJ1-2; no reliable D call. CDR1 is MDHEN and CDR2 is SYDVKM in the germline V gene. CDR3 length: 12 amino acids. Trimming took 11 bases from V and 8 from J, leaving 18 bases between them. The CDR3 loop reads CAGRTEARGYTF. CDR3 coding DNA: TGTGCCGGAAGGACTGAGGCCCGAGGCTACACCTTC.

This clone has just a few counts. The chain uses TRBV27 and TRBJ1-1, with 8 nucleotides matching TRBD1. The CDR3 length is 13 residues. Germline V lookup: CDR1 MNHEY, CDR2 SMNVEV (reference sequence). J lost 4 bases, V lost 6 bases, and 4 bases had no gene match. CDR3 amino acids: CASRIQGGTEAFF. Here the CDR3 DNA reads TGTGCCAGCAGGATACAGGGGGGCACTGAAGCTTTCTTT.

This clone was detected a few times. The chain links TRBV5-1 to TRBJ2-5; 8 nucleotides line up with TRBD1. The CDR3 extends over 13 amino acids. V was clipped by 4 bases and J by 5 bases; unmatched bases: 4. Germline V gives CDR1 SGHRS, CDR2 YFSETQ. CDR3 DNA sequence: TGCGCCAGCAGCCAGGACAGGGTGGAGACCCAGTACTTC. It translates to CASSQDRVETQYF.

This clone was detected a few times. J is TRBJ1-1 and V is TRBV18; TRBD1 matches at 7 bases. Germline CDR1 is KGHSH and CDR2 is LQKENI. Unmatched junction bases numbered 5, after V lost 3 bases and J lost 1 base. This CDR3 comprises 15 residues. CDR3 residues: CASSPPGQRNTEAFF. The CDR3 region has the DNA TGTGCCAGCTCACCTCCGGGACAGAGGAACACTGAAGCTTTCTTT.

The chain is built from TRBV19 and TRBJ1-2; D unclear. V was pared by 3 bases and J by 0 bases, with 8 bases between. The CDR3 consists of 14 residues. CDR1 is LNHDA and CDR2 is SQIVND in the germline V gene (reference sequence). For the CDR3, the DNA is TGTGCCAGTAGTATCAACGGAGCTAACTATGGCTACACCTTC. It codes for CASSINGANYGYTF.

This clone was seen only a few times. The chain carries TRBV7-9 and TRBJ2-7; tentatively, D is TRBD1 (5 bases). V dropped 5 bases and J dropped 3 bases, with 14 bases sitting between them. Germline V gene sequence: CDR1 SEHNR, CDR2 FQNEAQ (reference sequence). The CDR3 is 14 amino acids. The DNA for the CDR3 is TGTGCCAGCAGCCCCCTCCAGGGCGACTACGAGCAGTACTTC. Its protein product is CASSPLQGDYEQYF. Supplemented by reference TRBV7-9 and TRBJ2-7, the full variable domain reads DTGVSQNPRHKITKRGQNVTFRCDPISEHNRLYWYRQTLGQGPEFLTYFQNEAQLEKSRLLSDRFSAERPKGSFSTLEIQRTEQGDSAMYLCASSPLQGDYEQYFGPGTRLTVT.

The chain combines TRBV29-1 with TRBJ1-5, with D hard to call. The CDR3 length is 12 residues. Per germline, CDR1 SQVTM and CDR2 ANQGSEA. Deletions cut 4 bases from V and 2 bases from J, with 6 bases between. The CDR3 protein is CSVGQGNQPQHF. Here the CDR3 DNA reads TGCAGCGTTGGGCAGGGCAATCAGCCCCAGCATTTT.

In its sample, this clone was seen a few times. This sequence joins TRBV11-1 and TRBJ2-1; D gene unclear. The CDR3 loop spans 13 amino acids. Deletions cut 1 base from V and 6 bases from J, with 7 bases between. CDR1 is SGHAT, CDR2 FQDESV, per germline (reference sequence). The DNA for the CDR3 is TGTGCCAGCAGCTTAGATCAGGCCAATGAGCAGTTCTTC. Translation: CASSLDQANEQFF.

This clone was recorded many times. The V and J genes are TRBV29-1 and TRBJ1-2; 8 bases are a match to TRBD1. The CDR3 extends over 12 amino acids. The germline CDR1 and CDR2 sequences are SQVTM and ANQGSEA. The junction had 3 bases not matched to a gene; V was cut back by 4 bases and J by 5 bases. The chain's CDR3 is CSVAGGSYGYTF. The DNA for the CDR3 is TGCAGCGTTGCAGGGGGCTCTTATGGCTACACCTTC.

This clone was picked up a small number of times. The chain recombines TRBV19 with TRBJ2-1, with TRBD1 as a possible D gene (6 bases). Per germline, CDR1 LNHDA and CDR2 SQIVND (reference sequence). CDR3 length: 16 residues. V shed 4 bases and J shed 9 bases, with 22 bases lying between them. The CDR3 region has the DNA TGTGCCAGTAGTACATTTCCGGGACACGTTTCTGGTGAGCAGTTCTTC. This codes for CASSTFPGHVSGEQFF.

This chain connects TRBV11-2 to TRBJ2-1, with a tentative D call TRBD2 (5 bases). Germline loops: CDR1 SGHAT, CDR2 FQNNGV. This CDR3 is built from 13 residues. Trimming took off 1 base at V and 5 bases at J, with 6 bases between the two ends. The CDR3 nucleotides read TGTGCCAGCAGCTTAGGGAGGCACAATGAGCAGTTCTTC. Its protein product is CASSLGRHNEQFF.

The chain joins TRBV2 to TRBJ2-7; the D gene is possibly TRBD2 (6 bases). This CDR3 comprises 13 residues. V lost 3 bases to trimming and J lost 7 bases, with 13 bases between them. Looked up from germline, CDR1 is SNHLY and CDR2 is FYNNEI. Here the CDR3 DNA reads TGTGCCAGCAGTGACATGGGGGAGGTAGAGCAGTACTTC. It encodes CASSDMGEVEQYF.

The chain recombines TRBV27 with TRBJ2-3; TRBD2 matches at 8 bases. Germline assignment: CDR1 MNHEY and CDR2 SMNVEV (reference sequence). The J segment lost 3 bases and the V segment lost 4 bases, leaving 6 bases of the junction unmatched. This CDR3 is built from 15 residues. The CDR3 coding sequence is TGTGCCAGCAGTTCTGGCGGGAGGAAAACAGATACGCAGTATTTT. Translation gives CASSSGGRKTDTQYF.

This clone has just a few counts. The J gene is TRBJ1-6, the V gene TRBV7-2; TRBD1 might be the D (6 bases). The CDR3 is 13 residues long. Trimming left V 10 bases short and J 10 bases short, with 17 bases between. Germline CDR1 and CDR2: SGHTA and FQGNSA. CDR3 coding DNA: TGTGCCACCACCCCAGGGGCAAGATCACCCCTCCACTTT. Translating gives CATTPGARSPLHF.

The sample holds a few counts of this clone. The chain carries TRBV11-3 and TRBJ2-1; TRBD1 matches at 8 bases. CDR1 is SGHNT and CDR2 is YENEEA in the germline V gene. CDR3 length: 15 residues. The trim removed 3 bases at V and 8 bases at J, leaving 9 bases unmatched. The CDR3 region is CASSLGQGARDEQFF. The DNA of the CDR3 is TGTGCCAGCAGCTTGGGGCAGGGGGCGCGGGATGAGCAGTTCTTC.

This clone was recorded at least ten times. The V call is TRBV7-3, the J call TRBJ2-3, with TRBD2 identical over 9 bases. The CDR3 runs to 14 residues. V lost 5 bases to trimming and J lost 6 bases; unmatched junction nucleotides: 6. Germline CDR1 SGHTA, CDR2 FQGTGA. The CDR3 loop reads CASSEGLAYDTQYF. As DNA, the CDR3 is TGTGCCAGCAGCGAGGGACTAGCTTACGATACGCAGTATTTT.

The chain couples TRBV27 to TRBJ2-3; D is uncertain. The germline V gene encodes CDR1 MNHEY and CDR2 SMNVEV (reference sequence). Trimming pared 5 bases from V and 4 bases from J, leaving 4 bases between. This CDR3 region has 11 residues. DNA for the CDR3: TGTGCCAGCAGTGCAGCAGATACGCAGTATTTT. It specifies CASSAADTQYF.

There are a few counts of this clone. CDR3 sequence (DNA): TGTGCCAGCAGCTTAAATAGCGGGAGGGGAGATACGCAGTATTTT. Its protein product is CASSLNSGRGDTQYF. The gene calls are TRBV7-3 and TRBJ2-3; 11 nucleotides agree with TRBD2. The CDR3 runs to 15 residues. CDR1 is SGHTA, CDR2 FQGTGA, per germline. V lost 1 base to trimming and J lost 5 bases; unmatched junction nucleotides: 2.

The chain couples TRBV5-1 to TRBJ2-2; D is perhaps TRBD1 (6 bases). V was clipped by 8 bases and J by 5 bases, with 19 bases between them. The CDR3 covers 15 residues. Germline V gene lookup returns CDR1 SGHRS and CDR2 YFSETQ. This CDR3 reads CASTSGTRGTGELFF. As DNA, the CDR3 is TGCGCCAGTACCTCCGGGACAAGAGGGACCGGGGAGCTGTTTTTT.